This T cell receptor beta chain was captured by sequencing in a study of vaccination effects on CD4 cells after COVID-19. Profiled with immunoSEQ multiplex PCR; TCRdb holds only in-frame clones, not every one. The sample contains fewer than 30,000 clones, approximately 71% of which appear only once. Pools of viral peptides were used by the ViraFEST assay to expand antigen-specific CD4+ T cells ahead of sequencing. Once cultured for around 11 days, the cells underwent separation to obtain CD4+ T cells. Nucleocapsid antibodies were negative in the vaccine recipients, who had never had SARS-CoV-2 infection. Turning to this clone: Its antigen is currently unknown.

V lost 8 bases, J lost 7 bases, and 18 bases lay in between. CDR1 and CDR2 (germline): SGHAT, FQNNGV. The CDR3 sequence is 14 residues long. The origin of this receptor is a human donor who received a COVID-19 vaccine. The J gene is TRBJ1-3, the V gene TRBV11-2, with D tentatively TRBD1 (6 bases). Sequenced here: CD4+ T cells from PBMCs cultured with HCoV-OC43 spike peptides, sampled before COVID-19 vaccination. Subset indicated: HCoV-OC43 spike overlapping peptide pool stimulation. CDR3 sequence: CASRTQGLSNTIYF. As DNA, the CDR3 is TGTGCCAGCCGCACCCAGGGGTTGAGCAACACCATATATTTT.